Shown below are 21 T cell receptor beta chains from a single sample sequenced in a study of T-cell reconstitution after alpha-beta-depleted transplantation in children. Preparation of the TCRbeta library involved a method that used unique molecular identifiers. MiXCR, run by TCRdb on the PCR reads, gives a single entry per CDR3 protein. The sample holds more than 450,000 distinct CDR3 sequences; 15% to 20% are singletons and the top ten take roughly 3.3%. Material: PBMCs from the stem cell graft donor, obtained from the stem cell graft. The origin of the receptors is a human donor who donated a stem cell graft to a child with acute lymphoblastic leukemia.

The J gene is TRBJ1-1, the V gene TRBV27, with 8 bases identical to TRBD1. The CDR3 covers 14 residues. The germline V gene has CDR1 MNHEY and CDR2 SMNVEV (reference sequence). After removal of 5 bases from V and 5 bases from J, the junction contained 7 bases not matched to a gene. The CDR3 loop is CASSPQGAWTEAFF. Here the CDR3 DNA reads TGTGCCAGCAGTCCGCAGGGGGCATGGACTGAAGCTTTCTTT.

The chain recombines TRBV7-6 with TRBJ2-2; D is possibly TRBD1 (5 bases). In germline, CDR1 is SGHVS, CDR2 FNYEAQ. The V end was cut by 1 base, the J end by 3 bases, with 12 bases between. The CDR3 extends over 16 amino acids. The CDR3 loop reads CASSLGQGEDTGELFF. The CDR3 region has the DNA TGTGCCAGCAGCTTAGGGCAGGGTGAGGACACCGGGGAGCTGTTTTTT. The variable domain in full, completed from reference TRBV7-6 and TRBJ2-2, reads GAGVSQSPRYKVTKRGQDVALRCDPISGHVSLYWYRQALGQGPEFLTYFNYEAQQDKSGLPNDRFSAERPEGSISTLTIQRTEQRDSAMYRCASSLGQGEDTGELFFGEGSRLTVL.

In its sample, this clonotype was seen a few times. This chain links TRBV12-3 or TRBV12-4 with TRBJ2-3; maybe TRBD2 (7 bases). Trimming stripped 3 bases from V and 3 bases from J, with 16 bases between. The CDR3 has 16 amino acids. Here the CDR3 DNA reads TGTGCCAGCAGTTTGGGGGGGCGCAGTTCGACAGATACGCAGTATTTT. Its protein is CASSLGGRSSTDTQYF.

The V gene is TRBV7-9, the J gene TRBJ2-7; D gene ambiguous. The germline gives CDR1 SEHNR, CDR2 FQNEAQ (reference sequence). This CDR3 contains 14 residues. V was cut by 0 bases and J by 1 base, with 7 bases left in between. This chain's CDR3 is CASSLALESYEQYF. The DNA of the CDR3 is TGTGCCAGCAGCTTAGCTTTGGAGTCCTACGAGCAGTACTTC.

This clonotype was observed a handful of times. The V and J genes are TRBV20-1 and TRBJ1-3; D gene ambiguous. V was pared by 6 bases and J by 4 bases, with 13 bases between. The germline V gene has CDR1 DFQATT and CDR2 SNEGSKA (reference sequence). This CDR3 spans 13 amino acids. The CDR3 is CSAPGDGGNTIYF. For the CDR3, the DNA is TGCAGTGCCCCGGGAGACGGCGGAAACACCATATATTTT.

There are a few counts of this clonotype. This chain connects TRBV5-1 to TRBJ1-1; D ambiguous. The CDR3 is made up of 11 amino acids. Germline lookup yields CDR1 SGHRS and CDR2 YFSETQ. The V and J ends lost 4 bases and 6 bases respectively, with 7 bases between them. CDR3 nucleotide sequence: TGCGCCAGCAGCAGAGGCCCTGAAGCTTTCTTT. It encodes CASSRGPEAFF.

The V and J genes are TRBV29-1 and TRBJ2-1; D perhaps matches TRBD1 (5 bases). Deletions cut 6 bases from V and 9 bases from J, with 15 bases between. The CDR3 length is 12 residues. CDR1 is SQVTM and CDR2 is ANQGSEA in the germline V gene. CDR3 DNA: TGCAGCGTCACGGGTTATCAGGGTGAGCAGTTCTTC. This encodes CSVTGYQGEQFF.

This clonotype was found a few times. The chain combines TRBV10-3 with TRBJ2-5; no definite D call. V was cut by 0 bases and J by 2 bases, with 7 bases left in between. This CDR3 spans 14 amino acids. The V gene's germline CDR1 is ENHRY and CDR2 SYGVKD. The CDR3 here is CAISESKAQETQYF. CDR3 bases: TGTGCCATCAGTGAGTCTAAAGCACAAGAGACCCAGTACTTC.

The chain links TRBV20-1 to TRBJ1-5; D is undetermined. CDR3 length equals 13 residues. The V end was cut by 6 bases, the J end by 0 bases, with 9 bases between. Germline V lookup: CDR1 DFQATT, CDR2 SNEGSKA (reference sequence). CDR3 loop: CSAPGFSNQPQHF. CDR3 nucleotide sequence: TGCAGTGCCCCGGGTTTTAGCAATCAGCCCCAGCATTTT.

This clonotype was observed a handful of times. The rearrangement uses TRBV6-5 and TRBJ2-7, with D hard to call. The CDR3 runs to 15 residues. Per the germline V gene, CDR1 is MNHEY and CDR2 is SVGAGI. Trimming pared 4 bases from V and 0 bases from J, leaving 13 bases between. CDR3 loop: CASSSHEDTSYEQYF. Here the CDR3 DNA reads TGTGCCAGCAGTTCCCACGAAGACACCTCCTACGAGCAGTACTTC.

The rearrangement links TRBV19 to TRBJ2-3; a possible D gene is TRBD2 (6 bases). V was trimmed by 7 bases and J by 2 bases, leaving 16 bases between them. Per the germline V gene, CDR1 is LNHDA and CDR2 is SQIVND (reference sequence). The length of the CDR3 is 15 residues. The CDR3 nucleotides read TGTGCCAGTACTCAAACGGGACTCTTCACAGATACGCAGTATTTT. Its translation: CASTQTGLFTDTQYF.

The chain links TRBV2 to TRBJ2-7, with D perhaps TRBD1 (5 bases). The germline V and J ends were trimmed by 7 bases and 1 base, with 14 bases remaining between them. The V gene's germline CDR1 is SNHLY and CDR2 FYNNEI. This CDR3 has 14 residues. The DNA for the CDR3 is TGTGCCAGCAAGACAGCCTTCCTTTCCTACGAGCAGTACTTC. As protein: CASKTAFLSYEQYF.

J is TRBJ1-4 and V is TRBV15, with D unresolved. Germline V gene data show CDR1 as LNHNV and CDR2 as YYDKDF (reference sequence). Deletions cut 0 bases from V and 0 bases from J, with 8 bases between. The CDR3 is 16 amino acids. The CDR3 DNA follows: TGTGCCACCAGCAGAGATGGACGGACAACTAATGAAAAACTGTTTTTT. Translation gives CATSRDGRTTNEKLFF.

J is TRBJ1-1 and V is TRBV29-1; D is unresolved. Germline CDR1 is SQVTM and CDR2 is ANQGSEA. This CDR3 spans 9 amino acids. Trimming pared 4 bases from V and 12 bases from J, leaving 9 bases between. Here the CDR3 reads CSVAPTPFF. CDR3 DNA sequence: TGCAGCGTTGCCCCAACCCCTTTCTTT.

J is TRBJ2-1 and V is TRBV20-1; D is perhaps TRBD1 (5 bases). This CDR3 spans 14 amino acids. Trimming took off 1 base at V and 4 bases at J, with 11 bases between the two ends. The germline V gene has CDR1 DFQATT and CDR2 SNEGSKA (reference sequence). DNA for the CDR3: TGCAGTGCTAGAGTCGGACACCTTTACAATGAGCAGTTCTTC. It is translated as CSARVGHLYNEQFF.

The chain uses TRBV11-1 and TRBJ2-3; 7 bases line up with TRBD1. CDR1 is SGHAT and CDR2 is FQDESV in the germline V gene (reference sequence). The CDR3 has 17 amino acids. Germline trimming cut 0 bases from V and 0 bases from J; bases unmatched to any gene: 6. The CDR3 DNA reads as TGTGCCAGCAGCTTAGCGCTAGGGGGCGCGAGCACAGATACGCAGTATTTT. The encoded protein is CASSLALGGASTDTQYF.

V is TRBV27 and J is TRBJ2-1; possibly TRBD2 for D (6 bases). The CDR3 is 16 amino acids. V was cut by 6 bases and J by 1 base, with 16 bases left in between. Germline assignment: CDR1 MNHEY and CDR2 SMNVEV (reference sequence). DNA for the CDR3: TGTGCCAGCAGACGAAACCGGGACTCATCCTACAATGAGCAGTTCTTC. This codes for CASRRNRDSSYNEQFF.

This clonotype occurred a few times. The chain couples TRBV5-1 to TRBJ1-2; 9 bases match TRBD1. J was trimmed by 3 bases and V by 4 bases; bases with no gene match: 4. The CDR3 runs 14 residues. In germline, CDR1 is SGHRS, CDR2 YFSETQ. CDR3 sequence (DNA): TGCGCCAGCAGCCCTTACAGGGGGCACTATGGCTACACCTTC. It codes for CASSPYRGHYGYTF.

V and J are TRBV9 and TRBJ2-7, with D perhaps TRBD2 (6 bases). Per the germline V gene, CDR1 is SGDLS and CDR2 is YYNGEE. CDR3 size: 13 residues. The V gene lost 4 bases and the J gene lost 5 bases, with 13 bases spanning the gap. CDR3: CASSTAAGNEQYF. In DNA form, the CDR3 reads TGTGCCAGCAGCACAGCGGCGGGGAACGAGCAGTACTTC.

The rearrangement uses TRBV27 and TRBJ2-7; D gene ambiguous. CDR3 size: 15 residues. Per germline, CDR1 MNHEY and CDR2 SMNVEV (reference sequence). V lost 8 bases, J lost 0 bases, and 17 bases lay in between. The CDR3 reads CASHSLLGTSYEQYF. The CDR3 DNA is TGTGCCAGCCACAGTTTATTAGGTACCTCCTACGAGCAGTACTTC.

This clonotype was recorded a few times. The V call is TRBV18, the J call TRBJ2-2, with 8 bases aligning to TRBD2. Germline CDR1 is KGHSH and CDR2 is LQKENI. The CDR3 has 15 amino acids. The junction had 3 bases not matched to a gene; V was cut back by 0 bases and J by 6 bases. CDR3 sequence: CASSPPLAGSGELFF. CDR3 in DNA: TGTGCCAGCTCACCACCATTAGCGGGATCCGGGGAGCTGTTTTTT.